What follows are 23 T cell receptor beta chains derived from one specimen sequenced in a study of T cell responses to AZD1222 COVID-19 vaccine. Some clones are missing from TCRdb's copy, which holds only in-frame ones; the method was immunoSEQ multiplex PCR. The sample has around 170,000 clones, approximately 89% seen once. The input for sequencing was peripheral blood, taken on day 0 of AZD1222 vaccination. These receptors were taken from an adult in good health.

The V and J genes are TRBV7-9 and TRBJ2-2, with D perhaps matching TRBD1 or TRBD2 (5 bases each). V lost 2 bases and J lost 0, with 10 bases in between. Germline assignment: CDR1 SEHNR and CDR2 FQNEAQ (reference sequence). The CDR3 sequence is 16 residues long. CDR3 bases: TGTGCCAGCAGCTTACCGGGACCTTCGAACACCGGGGAGCTGTTTTTT. This encodes CASSLPGPSNTGELFF.

The V gene is TRBV12-3 or TRBV12-4, the J gene TRBJ2-1; D is undetermined. V dropped 5 bases and J dropped 9 bases, with 8 bases sitting between them. The CDR3 has 11 residues. CDR3 coding DNA: TGTGCCAGCAGTCCCCGGGTTGAGCAGTTCTTC. The encoded protein is CASSPRVEQFF.

This clone was detected once. The chain has TRBV4-1 and TRBJ2-1, with D tentatively TRBD2 (6 bases). Trimming stripped 0 bases from V and 8 bases from J, with 23 bases between. The germline V gene encodes CDR1 MGHRA and CDR2 YSYEKL. The CDR3 sequence is 18 residues long. CDR3 in amino acids: CASSQDLEEGLKRDEQFF. The CDR3 DNA reads as TGCGCCAGCAGCCAAGACCTGGAGGAGGGGCTGAAGAGGGATGAGCAGTTCTTC.

The chain combines TRBV11-3 with TRBJ2-7; D is undetermined. Trimming took 5 bases from V and 0 from J, leaving 11 bases between them. Germline assignment: CDR1 SGHNT and CDR2 YENEEA. CDR3 length: 14 residues. The CDR3 region has the DNA TGTGCCAGCAGCCCAAGTCCGAGCTCCTACGAGCAGTACTTC. Translating it yields CASSPSPSSYEQYF. Variable domain in full (rest from reference TRBV11-3 and TRBJ2-7): EAGVVQSPRYKIIEKKQPVAFWCNPISGHNTLYWYLQNLGQGPELLIRYENEEAVDDSQLPKDRFSAERLKGVDSTLKIQPAELGDSAVYLCASSPSPSSYEQYFGPGTRLTVT.

This rearrangement joins TRBV30 to TRBJ2-7; 10 bases align to TRBD2. There are 13 residues in the CDR3. Germline loops: CDR1 GTSNPN, CDR2 SVGIG (reference sequence). V lost 4 bases and J lost 7; bases outside the gene matches: 7. CDR3 amino acids: CAWNQREGEEQYF. The CDR3 DNA sequence: TGTGCCTGGAACCAGCGGGAGGGCGAAGAGCAGTACTTC. Based on the CDR3 plus reference TRBV30 and TRBJ2-7, the full variable domain is SQTIHQWPATLVQPVGSPLSLECTVEGTSNPNLYWYRQAAGRGLQLLFYSVGIGQISSEVPQNLSASRPQDRQFILSSKKLLLSDSGFYLCAWNQREGEEQYFGPGTRLTVT.

This chain joins TRBV4-2 and TRBJ2-7, with D possibly matching TRBD1 (5 bases). Between the trimmed V and J ends, which lost 0 bases and 0 bases, there was a span of 15 bases. CDR3 length: 17 amino acids. Germline lookup yields CDR1 LGHNA and CDR2 YNFKEQ. In nucleotides, the CDR3 is TGTGCCAGCAGCCAAGAAAGTGGACACCCTAGCTCCTACGAGCAGTACTTC. Protein product: CASSQESGHPSSYEQYF.

This clone was detected once. J is TRBJ2-1 and V is TRBV19; D unresolved. V lost 5 bases and J 3 bases, leaving 8 bases between the germline ends. The CDR3 has 13 amino acids. The germline CDR1 and CDR2 sequences are LNHDA and SQIVND (reference sequence). CDR3 loop: CASSPQIYNEQFF. In DNA, the CDR3 is TGTGCCAGTAGTCCCCAGATCTACAATGAGCAGTTCTTC.

The V call is TRBV11-3, the J call TRBJ1-2; unclear D gene. Germline lookup yields CDR1 SGHNT and CDR2 YENEEA. The V end was cut by 5 bases, the J end by 6 bases, with 16 bases between. The length of the CDR3 is 14 residues. For the CDR3, the DNA is TGTGCCAGCAGCAAAGCCGCCATTAAGGATGGCTACACCTTC. Protein product: CASSKAAIKDGYTF.

The chain combines TRBV24-1 with TRBJ2-3; D is unclear. CDR1 is KGHDR and CDR2 is SFDVKD in the germline V gene. The V end was cut by 5 bases, the J end by 3 bases, with 11 bases between. The CDR3 is 14 residues long. Here the CDR3 DNA reads TGTGCCACCAGTGGGGCAGTTGGGACAGATACGCAGTATTTT. This encodes CATSGAVGTDTQYF.

The chain has TRBV7-9 and TRBJ1-6; D perhaps matches TRBD1 (6 bases). V was trimmed by 4 bases and J by 10 bases, leaving 14 bases between them. Looked up from germline, CDR1 is SEHNR and CDR2 is FQNEAQ (reference sequence). The CDR3 is made up of 14 amino acids. CDR3 sequence reads: CASSWPGDGSPLHF. DNA of the CDR3: TGTGCCAGCAGCTGGCCAGGGGATGGATCACCCCTCCACTTT.

The gene calls are TRBV28 and TRBJ1-4; possible D gene TRBD1, 5 bases. The CDR3 is made up of 14 amino acids. The ends were cut back, 5 bases at V and 8 bases at J, with 15 bases in the middle. Germline lookup yields CDR1 MDHEN and CDR2 SYDVKM. The CDR3 loop reads CASSPDQGWEKLFF. CDR3 nucleotides: TGTGCCAGCAGTCCCGACCAGGGCTGGGAAAAACTGTTTTTT.

This rearrangement joins TRBV4-3 to TRBJ2-7; TRBD1 is a possible D gene (7 bases). This CDR3 has 19 amino acids. Germline CDR1 reads LGHNA; CDR2 reads YSLEER. Trimming removed 1 base at V and 2 bases at J, with 24 bases between. The CDR3 loop reads CASSQGSGQSIADPYEQYF. The DNA of the CDR3 is TGCGCCAGCAGCCAAGGATCGGGACAGAGTATAGCGGACCCCTACGAGCAGTACTTC.

J is TRBJ1-6 and V is TRBV28, with D maybe TRBD1 (6 bases). The germline CDR1 and CDR2 sequences are MDHEN and SYDVKM. This CDR3 region has 15 residues. The ends were cut back, 6 bases at V and 3 bases at J, with 12 bases in the middle. The CDR3 nucleotides read TGTGCCAGCAGCCCACCGGGACACTATAATTCACCCCTCCACTTT. It translates to CASSPPGHYNSPLHF.

The chain recombines TRBV28 with TRBJ2-1; 14 nucleotides match TRBD2. Germline assignment: CDR1 MDHEN and CDR2 SYDVKM. The CDR3 has 16 residues. The ends lost 7 bases at V and 5 bases at J; junction bases unmatched: 7. As DNA, the CDR3 is TGTGCCAGCATAACGGGGGGACTAGCGGGAGACAATGAGCAGTTCTTC. This gives the protein CASITGGLAGDNEQFF.

The gene calls are TRBV28 and TRBJ1-5; D may be TRBD1 (6 bases). Germline V gene lookup returns CDR1 MDHEN and CDR2 SYDVKM. Trimming removed 5 bases from V and 0 bases from J, with 14 bases in between. The CDR3 covers 16 residues. CDR3 loop: CASSDITGPSNQPQHF. Here the CDR3 DNA reads TGTGCCAGCAGTGATATAACAGGGCCTAGCAATCAGCCCCAGCATTTT.

The chain couples TRBV28 to TRBJ1-6, with 8 bases matching TRBD1. This CDR3 contains 15 residues. With V trimmed by 6 bases and J by 9 bases, 10 bases remained unmatched. The germline gives CDR1 MDHEN, CDR2 SYDVKM. The CDR3 region is CASSVTGVRSSPLHF. For the CDR3, the DNA is TGTGCCAGCAGCGTGACAGGGGTACGGAGTTCACCCCTCCACTTT.

The chain employs TRBV12-5 and TRBJ2-3; TRBD2 agrees at 12 bases. V lost 0 bases, J lost 2 bases, and 3 bases stayed unmatched. Germline V CDR1 and CDR2: LGHNT, FRNRAP. This CDR3 contains 17 residues. DNA of the CDR3: TGTGCTAGTGGTTTGGTTGGACTAGCGGGAACCACAGATACGCAGTATTTT. Amino acids: CASGLVGLAGTTDTQYF.

The chain links TRBV18 to TRBJ2-1; D is ambiguous. Germline CDR1 KGHSH, CDR2 LQKENI. Trimming cost V 10 bases and J 4 bases, with 14 bases left between them. This CDR3 region has 13 residues. The CDR3 DNA sequence: TGTGCCACCACCTCTGACCTATACAATGAGCAGTTCTTC. It yields the protein CATTSDLYNEQFF.

The chain couples TRBV5-4 to TRBJ2-5; 8 nucleotides agree with TRBD2. The V and J ends lost 4 bases and 4 bases, in that order; junction bases with no gene match: 6. Germline V CDR1 and CDR2: SGHNT, YYREEE (reference sequence). This CDR3 region has 14 residues. The CDR3 is CASSREGLSETQYF. The CDR3 nucleotides are TGTGCCAGCAGCCGGGAGGGGCTATCAGAGACCCAGTACTTC.

The rearrangement joins TRBV2 to TRBJ2-1; 10 bases align to TRBD2. CDR3 length: 13 residues. Germline V gene sequence: CDR1 SNHLY, CDR2 FYNNEI. V gave up 7 bases and J gave up 9 bases; unmatched junction bases: 6. For the CDR3, the DNA is TGTGCCAGCAATGGACTAGCGGCCTCTGAGCAGTTCTTC. Encoded protein: CASNGLAASEQFF.

The chain combines TRBV6-1 with TRBJ1-2, with D possibly being TRBD1 (5 bases). Trimming shortened V by 3 bases and J by 4 bases, and 12 bases separated the two germline ends. CDR1 is MNHNS and CDR2 is SASEGT in the germline V gene. This CDR3 contains 14 residues. As DNA, the CDR3 is TGTGCCAGCAGTGAGACGACAGTTAGCTATGGCTACACCTTC. It codes for CASSETTVSYGYTF.

The chain has TRBV6-5 and TRBJ2-1, with TRBD2 matching over 8 bases. In germline, CDR1 is MNHEY, CDR2 SVGAGI. V was clipped by 2 bases and J by 7 bases; unmatched bases: 7. The CDR3 sequence is 15 residues long. CDR3 bases: TGTGCCAGCAGTTACGACAGCGGGAGTAGGAATGAGCAGTTCTTC. Translated, it gives CASSYDSGSRNEQFF.

The gene calls are TRBV6-4 and TRBJ1-2; D not resolved. V lost 5 bases to trimming and J lost 8 bases, with 21 bases between them. CDR3 length equals 15 residues. Per germline, CDR1 MRHNA and CDR2 SNTAGT. DNA for the CDR3: TGTGCCAGCAGTCCGGGGTCAGCCTCTTTCCAAGGCTACACCTTC. It codes for CASSPGSASFQGYTF.